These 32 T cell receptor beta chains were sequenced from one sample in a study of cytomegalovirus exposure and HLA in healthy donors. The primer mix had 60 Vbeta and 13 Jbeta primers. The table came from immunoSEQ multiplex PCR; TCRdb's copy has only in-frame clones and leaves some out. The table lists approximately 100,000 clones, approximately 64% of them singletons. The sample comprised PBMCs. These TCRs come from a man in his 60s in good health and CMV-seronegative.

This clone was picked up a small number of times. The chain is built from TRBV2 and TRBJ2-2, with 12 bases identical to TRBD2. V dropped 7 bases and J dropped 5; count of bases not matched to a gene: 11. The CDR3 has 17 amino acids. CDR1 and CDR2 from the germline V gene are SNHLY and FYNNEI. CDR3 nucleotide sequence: TGTGCCAGCAACGATCTAGCGGGGGGGCCCAAGACCGGGGAGCTGTTTTTT. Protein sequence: CASNDLAGGPKTGELFF. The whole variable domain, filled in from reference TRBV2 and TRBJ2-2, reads EPEVTQTPSHQVTQMGQEVILRCVPISNHLYFYWYRQILGQKVEFLVSFYNNEISEKSEIFDDQFSVERPDGSNFTLKIRSTKLEDSAMYFCASNDLAGGPKTGELFFGEGSRLTVL.

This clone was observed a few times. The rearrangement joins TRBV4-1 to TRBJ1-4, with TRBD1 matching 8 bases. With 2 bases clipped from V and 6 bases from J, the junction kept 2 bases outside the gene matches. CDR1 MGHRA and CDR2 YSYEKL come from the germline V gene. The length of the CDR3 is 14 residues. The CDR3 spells CASSQTGGHEKLFF. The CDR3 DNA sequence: TGCGCCAGCAGCCAAACAGGGGGGCATGAAAAACTGTTTTTT.

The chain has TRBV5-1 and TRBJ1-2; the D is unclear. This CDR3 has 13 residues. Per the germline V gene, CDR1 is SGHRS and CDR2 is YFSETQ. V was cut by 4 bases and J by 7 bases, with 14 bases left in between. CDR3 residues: CASSTDAHVGYTF. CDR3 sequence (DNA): TGCGCCAGCAGCACAGACGCCCACGTTGGCTACACCTTC.

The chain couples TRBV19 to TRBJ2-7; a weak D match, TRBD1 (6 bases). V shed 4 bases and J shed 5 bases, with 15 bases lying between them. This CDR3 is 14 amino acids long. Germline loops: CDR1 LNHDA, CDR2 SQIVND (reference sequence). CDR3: CASSRTGTTHEQYF. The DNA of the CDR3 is TGTGCCAGTAGTAGAACCGGGACAACCCACGAGCAGTACTTC.

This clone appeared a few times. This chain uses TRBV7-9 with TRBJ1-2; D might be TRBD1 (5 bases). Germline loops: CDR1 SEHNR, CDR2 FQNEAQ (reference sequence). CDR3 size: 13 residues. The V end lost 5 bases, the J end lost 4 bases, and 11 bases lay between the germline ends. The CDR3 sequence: CASSRGPAYGYTF. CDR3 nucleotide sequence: TGTGCCAGCAGCAGGGGCCCAGCCTATGGCTACACCTTC.

As DNA, the CDR3 is TGTGCCTGGACGCCGGGGGAGACCCAGTACTTC. The encoded protein is CAWTPGETQYF. The V and J genes are TRBV30 and TRBJ2-5; weak D call: TRBD2 (5 bases). The CDR3 is 11 residues long. With 4 bases removed from V and 5 bases from J, the gap between germline ends came to 8 bases. Looked up from germline, CDR1 is GTSNPN and CDR2 is SVGIG (reference sequence).

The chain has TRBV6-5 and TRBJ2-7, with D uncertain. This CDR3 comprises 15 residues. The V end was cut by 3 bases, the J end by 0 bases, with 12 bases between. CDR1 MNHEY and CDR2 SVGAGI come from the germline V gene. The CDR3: CASSYGQHTSYEQYF. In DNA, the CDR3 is TGTGCCAGCAGTTATGGTCAACATACCTCCTACGAGCAGTACTTC.

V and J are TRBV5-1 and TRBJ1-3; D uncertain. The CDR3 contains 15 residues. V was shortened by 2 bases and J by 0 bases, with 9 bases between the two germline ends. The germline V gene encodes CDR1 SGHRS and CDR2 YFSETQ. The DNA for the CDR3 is TGCGCCAGCAGCTTTGGCAGAGGCTCTGGAAACACCATATATTTT. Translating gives CASSFGRGSGNTIYF.

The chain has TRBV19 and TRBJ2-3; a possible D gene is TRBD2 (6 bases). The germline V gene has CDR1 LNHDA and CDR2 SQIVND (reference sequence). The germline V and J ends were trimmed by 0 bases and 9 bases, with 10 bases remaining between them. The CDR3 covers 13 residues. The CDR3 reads CASSIELAQTQYF. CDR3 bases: TGTGCCAGTAGTATAGAACTAGCTCAAACGCAGTATTTT.

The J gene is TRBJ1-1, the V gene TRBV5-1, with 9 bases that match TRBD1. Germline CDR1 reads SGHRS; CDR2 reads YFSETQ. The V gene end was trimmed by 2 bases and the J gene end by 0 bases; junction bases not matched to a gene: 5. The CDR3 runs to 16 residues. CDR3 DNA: TGCGCCAGCAGCTTCCGGGACAGGGCCATGAACACTGAAGCTTTCTTT. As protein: CASSFRDRAMNTEAFF.

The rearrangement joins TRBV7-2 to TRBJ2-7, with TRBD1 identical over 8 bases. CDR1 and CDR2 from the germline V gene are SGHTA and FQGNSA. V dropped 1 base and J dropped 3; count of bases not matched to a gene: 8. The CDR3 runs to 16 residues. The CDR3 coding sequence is TGTGCCAGCAGCTTAGGGACAGGGCATATCGACTACGAGCAGTACTTC. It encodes CASSLGTGHIDYEQYF.

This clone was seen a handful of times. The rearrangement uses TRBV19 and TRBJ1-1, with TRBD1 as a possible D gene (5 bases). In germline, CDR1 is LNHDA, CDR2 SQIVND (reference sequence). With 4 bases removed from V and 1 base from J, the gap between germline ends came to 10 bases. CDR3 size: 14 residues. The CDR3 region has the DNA TGTGCCAGTAGTAAGGAGGGGTGGAACACTGAAGCTTTCTTT. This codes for CASSKEGWNTEAFF. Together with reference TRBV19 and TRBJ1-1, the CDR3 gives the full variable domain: DGGITQSPKYLFRKEGQNVTLSCEQNLNHDAMYWYRQDPGQGLRLIYYSQIVNDFQKGDIAEGYSVSREKKESFPLTVTSAQKNPTAFYLCASSKEGWNTEAFFGQGTRLTVV.

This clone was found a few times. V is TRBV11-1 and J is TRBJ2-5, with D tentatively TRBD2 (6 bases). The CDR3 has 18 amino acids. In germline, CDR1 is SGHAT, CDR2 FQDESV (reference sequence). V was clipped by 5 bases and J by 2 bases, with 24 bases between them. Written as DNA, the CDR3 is TGTGCCAGCAGCCGGAGGGTGATATCGGGAGCCGGACAAGAGACCCAGTACTTC. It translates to CASSRRVISGAGQETQYF.

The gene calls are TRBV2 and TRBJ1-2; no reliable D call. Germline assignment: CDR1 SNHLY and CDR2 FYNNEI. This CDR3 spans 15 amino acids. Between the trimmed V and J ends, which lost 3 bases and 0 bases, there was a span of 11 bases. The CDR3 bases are TGTGCCAGCAGTGATGAGGGCTCAGCTAACTATGGCTACACCTTC. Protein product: CASSDEGSANYGYTF.

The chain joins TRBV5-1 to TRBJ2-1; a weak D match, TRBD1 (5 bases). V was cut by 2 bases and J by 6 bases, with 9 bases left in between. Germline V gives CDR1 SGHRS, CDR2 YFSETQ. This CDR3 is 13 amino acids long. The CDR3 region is CASSLGVGNEQFF. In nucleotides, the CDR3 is TGCGCCAGCAGCTTAGGGGTAGGCAATGAGCAGTTCTTC.

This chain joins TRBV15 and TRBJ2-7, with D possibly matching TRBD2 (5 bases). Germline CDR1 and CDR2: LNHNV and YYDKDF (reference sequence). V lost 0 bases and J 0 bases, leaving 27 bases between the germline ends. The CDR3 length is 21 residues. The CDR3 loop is CATSRDPVTGRSTSLSYEQYF. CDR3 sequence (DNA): TGTGCCACCAGCAGAGATCCGGTCACGGGAAGGTCCACCTCCCTCTCCTACGAGCAGTACTTC.

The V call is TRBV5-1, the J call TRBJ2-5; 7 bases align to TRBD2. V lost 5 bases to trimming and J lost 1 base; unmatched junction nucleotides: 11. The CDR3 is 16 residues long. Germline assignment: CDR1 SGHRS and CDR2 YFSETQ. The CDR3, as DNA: TGCGCCAGCAGTGGCGGGACTATTAGTAGCCAAGAGACCCAGTACTTC. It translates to CASSGGTISSQETQYF.

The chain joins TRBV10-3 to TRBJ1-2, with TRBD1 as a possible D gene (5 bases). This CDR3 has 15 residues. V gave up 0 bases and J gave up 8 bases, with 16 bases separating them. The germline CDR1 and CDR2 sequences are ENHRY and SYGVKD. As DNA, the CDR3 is TGTGCCATCAGTGAGTCTGGGACTCCCGACGGCGGCTACACCTTC. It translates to CAISESGTPDGGYTF.

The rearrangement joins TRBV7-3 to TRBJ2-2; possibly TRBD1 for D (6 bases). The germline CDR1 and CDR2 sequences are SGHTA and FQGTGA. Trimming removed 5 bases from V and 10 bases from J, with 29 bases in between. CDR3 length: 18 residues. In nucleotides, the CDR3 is TGTGCCAGCAGCCCCACGGGCTTGACAGGCGGCCCCCATGCGGAGCTGTTTTTT. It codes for CASSPTGLTGGPHAELFF. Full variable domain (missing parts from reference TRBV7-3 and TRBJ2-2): GAGVSQTPSNKVTEKGKYVELRCDPISGHTALYWYRQSLGQGPEFLIYFQGTGAADDSGLPNDRFFAVRPEGSVSTLKIQRTERGDSAVYLCASSPTGLTGGPHAELFFGEGSRLTVL.

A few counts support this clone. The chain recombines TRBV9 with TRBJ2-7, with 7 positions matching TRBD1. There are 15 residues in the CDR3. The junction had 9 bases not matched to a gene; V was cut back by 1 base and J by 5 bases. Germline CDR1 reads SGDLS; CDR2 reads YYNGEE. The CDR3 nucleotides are TGTGCCAGCAGCGTAAATCCGAGACAGGGAGACGAGCAGTACTTC. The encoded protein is CASSVNPRQGDEQYF.

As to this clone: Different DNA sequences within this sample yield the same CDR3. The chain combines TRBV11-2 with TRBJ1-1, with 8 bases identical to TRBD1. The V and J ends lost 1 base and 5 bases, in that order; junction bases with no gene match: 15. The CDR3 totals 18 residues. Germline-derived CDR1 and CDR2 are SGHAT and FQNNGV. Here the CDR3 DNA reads TGTGCCAGCAGCTTAGTTCTAGGGCAGGGGGCCAAGAATACTGAAGCTTTCTTT. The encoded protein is CASSLVLGQGAKNTEAFF.

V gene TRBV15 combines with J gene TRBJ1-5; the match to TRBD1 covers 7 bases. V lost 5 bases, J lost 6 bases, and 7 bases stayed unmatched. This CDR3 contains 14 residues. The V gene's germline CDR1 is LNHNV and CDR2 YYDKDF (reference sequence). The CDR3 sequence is CATSDRDSGQPQHF. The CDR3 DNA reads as TGTGCCACCAGCGACAGGGATTCAGGTCAGCCCCAGCATTTT.

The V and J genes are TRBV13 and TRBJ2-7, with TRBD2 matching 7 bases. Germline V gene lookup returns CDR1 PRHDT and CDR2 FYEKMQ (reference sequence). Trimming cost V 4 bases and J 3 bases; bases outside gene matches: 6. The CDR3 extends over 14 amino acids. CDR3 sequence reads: CASSSLRGSYEQYF. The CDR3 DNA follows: TGTGCCAGCAGCTCCCTCCGCGGGAGCTACGAGCAGTACTTC.

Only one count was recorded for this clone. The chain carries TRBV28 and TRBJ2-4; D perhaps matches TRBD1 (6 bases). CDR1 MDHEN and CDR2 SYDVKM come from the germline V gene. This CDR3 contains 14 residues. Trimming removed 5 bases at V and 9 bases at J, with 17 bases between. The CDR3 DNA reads TGTGCCAGCAGTGCGCCAACAGGGTCGGCCATTCAGTACTTC. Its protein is CASSAPTGSAIQYF.

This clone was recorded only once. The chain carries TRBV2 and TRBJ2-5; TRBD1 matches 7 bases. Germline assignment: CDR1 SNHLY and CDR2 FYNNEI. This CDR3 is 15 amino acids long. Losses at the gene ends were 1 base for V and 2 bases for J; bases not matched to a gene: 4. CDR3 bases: TGTGCCAGCAGTGAAGACAGGGGATATCAAGAGACCCAGTACTTC. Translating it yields CASSEDRGYQETQYF.

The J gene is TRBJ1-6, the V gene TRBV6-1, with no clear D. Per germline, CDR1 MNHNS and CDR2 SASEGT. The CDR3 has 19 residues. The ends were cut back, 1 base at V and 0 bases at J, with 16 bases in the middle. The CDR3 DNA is TGTGCCAGCAGTGAAGTTATATTCTCGGGGAGCTCCTATAATTCACCCCTCCACTTT. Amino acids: CASSEVIFSGSSYNSPLHF.

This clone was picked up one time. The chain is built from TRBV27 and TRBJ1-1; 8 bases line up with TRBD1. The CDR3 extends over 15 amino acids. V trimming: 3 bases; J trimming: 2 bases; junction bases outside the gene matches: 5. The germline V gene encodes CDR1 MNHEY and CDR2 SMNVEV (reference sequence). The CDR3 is CASSFPGQANTEAFF. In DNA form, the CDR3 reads TGTGCCAGCAGTTTCCCGGGACAGGCCAACACTGAAGCTTTCTTT.

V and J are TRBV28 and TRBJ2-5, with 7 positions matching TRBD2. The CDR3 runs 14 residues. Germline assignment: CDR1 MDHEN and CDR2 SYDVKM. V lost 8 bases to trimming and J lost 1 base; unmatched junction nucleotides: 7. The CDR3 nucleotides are TGTGCCAGCGGCCAAGCGGGGACCCAAGAGACCCAGTACTTC. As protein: CASGQAGTQETQYF. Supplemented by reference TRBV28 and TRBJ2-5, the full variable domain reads DVKVTQSSRYLVKRTGEKVFLECVQDMDHENMFWYRQDPGLGLRLIYFSYDVKMKEKGDIPEGYSVSREKKERFSLILESASTNQTSMYLCASGQAGTQETQYFGPGTRLLVL.

The CDR3 region has the DNA TGTGCCAGCAATACTAGGGGGACAGGGGGCAACGAGCAGTACTTC. Its protein is CASNTRGTGGNEQYF. The chain links TRBV9 to TRBJ2-7, with 12 bases aligning to TRBD1. The CDR3 contains 15 residues. With V trimmed by 6 bases and J by 5 bases, 9 bases remained unmatched. The germline V gene has CDR1 SGDLS and CDR2 YYNGEE. Variable domain in full (rest from reference TRBV9 and TRBJ2-7): DSGVTQTPKHLITATGQRVTLRCSPRSGDLSVYWYQQSLDQGLQFLIQYYNGEERAKGNILERFSAQQFPDLHSELNLSSLELGDSALYFCASNTRGTGGNEQYFGPGTRLTVT.

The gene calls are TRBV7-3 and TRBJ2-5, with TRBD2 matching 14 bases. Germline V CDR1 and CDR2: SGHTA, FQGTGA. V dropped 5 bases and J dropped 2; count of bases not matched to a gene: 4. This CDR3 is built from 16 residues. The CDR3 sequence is CASSLGTSGGQETQYF. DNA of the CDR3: TGTGCCAGCAGCCTAGGGACTAGCGGGGGACAAGAGACCCAGTACTTC.

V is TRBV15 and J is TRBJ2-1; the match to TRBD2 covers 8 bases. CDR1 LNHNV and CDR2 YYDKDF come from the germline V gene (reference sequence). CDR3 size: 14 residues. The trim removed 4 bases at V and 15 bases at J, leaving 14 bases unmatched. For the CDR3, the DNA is TGTGCCACCAGCACCGGGACTAGTGTTATGAGATGGTTCTTC. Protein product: CATSTGTSVMRWFF.

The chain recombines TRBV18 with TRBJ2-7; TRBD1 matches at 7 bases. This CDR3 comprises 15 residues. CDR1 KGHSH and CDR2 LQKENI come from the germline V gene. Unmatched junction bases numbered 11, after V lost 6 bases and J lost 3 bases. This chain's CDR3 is CASSDPGTVGYEQYF. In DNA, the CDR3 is TGTGCCAGCTCGGACCCCGGGACAGTGGGCTACGAGCAGTACTTC.